This T cell receptor beta chain was sequenced for a study of blood T cell repertoires in COVID-19. Using immunoSEQ multiplex PCR, the repertoire was profiled, and TCRdb retains in-frame clones only, with some absent. The sample shows about 160,000 clones, almost 85% of them seen only once. V lost 0 bases and J 5 bases, leaving 11 bases between the germline ends. CDR3 length equals 15 residues. Looked up from germline, CDR1 is SGHRS and CDR2 is YFSETQ. This chain joins TRBV5-1 and TRBJ2-2, with D maybe TRBD1 (5 bases). The specimen was peripheral blood. The receptor comes from a man younger than 30 with active or convalescent COVID-19. The CDR3 DNA reads TGCGCCAGCAGCTTGGCAACCAGGGCGACCGGGGAGCTGTTTTTT. Amino acids: CASSLATRATGELFF.